One and the same sample provided the 21 T cell receptor beta chains below, sequenced in a study of blood T cell repertoires in COVID-19. TCRdb's table, derived via immunoSEQ multiplex PCR, lists solely in-frame clones and lacks some. This repertoire shows some 50,000 clones, 91% found once; its top ten account for roughly 6%. Source material: peripheral blood. These receptors all stem from a man in his 70s with active COVID-19.

The V call is TRBV10-2, the J call TRBJ2-5; 9 nucleotides align to TRBD2. The V and J ends lost 5 bases and 1 base, in that order; junction bases with no gene match: 11. The CDR3 runs 17 residues. The V gene's germline CDR1 is WSHSY and CDR2 SAAADI. In DNA, the CDR3 is TGCGCCAGCAGTTCCGGGGTAGCGGGAGAAAGCCAAGAGACCCAGTACTTC. Amino acids: CASSSGVAGESQETQYF.

The chain joins TRBV6-5 to TRBJ1-6; D perhaps matches TRBD1 (5 bases). V lost 4 bases and J lost 7, with 17 bases in between. This CDR3 region has 16 residues. The germline gives CDR1 MNHEY, CDR2 SVGAGI. The CDR3 spells CASSFLIARGNSPLHF. The CDR3 DNA sequence: TGTGCCAGCAGTTTCCTAATTGCGCGGGGGAATTCACCCCTCCACTTT.

The genes are TRBV7-2 and TRBJ1-2, with 8 bases that match TRBD1. Germline V gene data show CDR1 as SGHTA and CDR2 as FQGNSA. This CDR3 has 13 amino acids. Losses at the gene ends were 6 bases for V and 7 bases for J; bases not matched to a gene: 7. The CDR3 DNA is TGTGCCAGCAGTGCGCAGGGGGCGCGTGGCTACACCTTC. Amino acid sequence: CASSAQGARGYTF. Supplemented by reference TRBV7-2 and TRBJ1-2, the full variable domain reads GAGVSQSPSNKVTEKGKDVELRCDPISGHTALYWYRQSLGQGLEFLIYFQGNSAPDKSGLPSDRFSAERTGGSVSTLTIQRTQQEDSAVYLCASSAQGARGYTFGSGTRLTVV.

The chain joins TRBV2 to TRBJ1-6; the D gene is possibly TRBD1 (6 bases). The germline gives CDR1 SNHLY, CDR2 FYNNEI. The CDR3 runs to 16 residues. The V end lost 0 bases, the J end lost 7 bases, and 13 bases lay between the germline ends. The CDR3 sequence is CASSEASGQTNSPLHF. CDR3 in DNA: TGTGCCAGCAGTGAAGCGTCTGGACAGACGAATTCACCCCTCCACTTT.

This chain joins TRBV3-1 (or the pseudogene TRBV3-2) and TRBJ2-3, with 7 positions matching TRBD2. This CDR3 is built from 14 residues. V was clipped by 3 bases and J by 2 bases; unmatched bases: 2. CDR1 is LGHDT and CDR2 is YNNKEL in the germline V gene (reference sequence). The CDR3 spells CASSQGRATDTQYF. DNA of the CDR3: TGTGCCAGCAGCCAGGGGAGGGCCACAGATACGCAGTATTTT.

This clone was observed once. The CDR3 spells CASSEQGAGWDEKLFF. DNA of the CDR3: TGTGCCAGCAGCGAACAGGGGGCGGGATGGGATGAAAAACTGTTTTTT. The chain is built from TRBV9 and TRBJ1-4, with 9 bases identical to TRBD1. Germline CDR1 is SGDLS and CDR2 is YYNGEE. CDR3 length equals 16 residues. V lost 3 bases, J lost 6 bases, and 9 bases stayed unmatched.

CDR3 residues: CASSLTGSNTEAFF. In DNA, the CDR3 is TGTGCCAGCAGCTTGACAGGATCGAACACTGAAGCTTTCTTT. The chain recombines TRBV5-4 with TRBJ1-1; D possibly corresponds to TRBD1 (5 bases). Trimming took off 1 base at V and 1 base at J, with 8 bases between the two ends. CDR1 is SGHNT and CDR2 is YYREEE in the germline V gene (reference sequence). The CDR3 loop spans 14 amino acids.

CDR3 in amino acids: CASSASGTANNSPLHF. The CDR3 bases are TGTGCCAGCAGTGCTTCCGGGACAGCCAATAATTCACCCCTCCACTTT. The chain combines TRBV2 with TRBJ1-6; 7 bases align to TRBD1. Losses at the gene ends were 4 bases for V and 5 bases for J; bases not matched to a gene: 8. The CDR3 covers 16 residues. Germline-derived CDR1 and CDR2 are SNHLY and FYNNEI.

The J gene is TRBJ2-2, the V gene TRBV9, with D possibly being TRBD1 (5 bases). The CDR3 spans 15 residues. Germline-derived CDR1 and CDR2 are SGDLS and YYNGEE. The V gene lost 5 bases and the J gene lost 4 bases, with 15 bases spanning the gap. CDR3 in amino acids: CASSRIQGTTGELFF. DNA of the CDR3: TGTGCCAGCAGTAGGATCCAGGGTACCACCGGGGAGCTGTTTTTT.

The chain is built from TRBV10-1 and TRBJ2-3; TRBD2 aligns across 8 bases. Germline V lookup: CDR1 WNHNN, CDR2 SYGVQD (reference sequence). CDR3 size: 15 residues. Unmatched junction bases numbered 2, after V lost 2 bases and J lost 1 base. The CDR3 region is CASSERRGGTDTQYF. The CDR3 coding sequence is TGCGCCAGCAGTGAGAGGCGGGGGGGCACAGATACGCAGTATTTT.

The V gene is TRBV18, the J gene TRBJ2-7, with 8 bases fitting TRBD1. This CDR3 spans 16 amino acids. The J segment lost 3 bases and the V segment lost 1 base, leaving 8 bases of the junction unmatched. Germline assignment: CDR1 KGHSH and CDR2 LQKENI. The DNA of the CDR3 is TGTGCCAGCTCACCACGATCAGGGGGCGCCGGCTACGAGCAGTACTTC. Translated: CASSPRSGGAGYEQYF.

The CDR3 nucleotides read TGTGCCAGCAGTAGCGGCCCGAAGGAAACCCAGTACTTC. Translating it yields CASSSGPKETQYF. V gene TRBV7-3 combines with J gene TRBJ2-5, with D perhaps TRBD2 (6 bases). V was pared by 6 bases and J by 8 bases, with 16 bases between. This CDR3 contains 13 residues. The germline V gene has CDR1 SGHTA and CDR2 FQGTGA.

The V and J genes are TRBV9 and TRBJ2-7, with 8 positions matching TRBD1. CDR3 size: 16 residues. The germline CDR1 and CDR2 sequences are SGDLS and YYNGEE. Unmatched junction bases numbered 5, after V lost 0 bases and J lost 0 bases. The chain's CDR3 is CASSVAPGQVSYEQYF. The CDR3 nucleotides read TGTGCCAGCAGCGTAGCTCCGGGACAGGTCTCCTACGAGCAGTACTTC.

The J gene is TRBJ1-2, the V gene TRBV30, with D unresolved. CDR3 size: 12 residues. The V end lost 3 bases, the J end lost 4 bases, and 9 bases lay between the germline ends. Germline CDR1 GTSNPN, CDR2 SVGIG (reference sequence). The CDR3 protein is CAWRTGGYGYTF. In DNA, the CDR3 is TGTGCCTGGAGGACGGGAGGCTATGGCTACACCTTC.

The chain joins TRBV5-4 to TRBJ2-3; 7 bases agree with TRBD1. CDR3 length: 14 amino acids. The germline V gene has CDR1 SGHNT and CDR2 YYREEE (reference sequence). Trimming cost V 3 bases and J 9 bases; bases outside gene matches: 10. CDR3 residues: CASSSAQGTPTQYF. In DNA, the CDR3 is TGTGCCAGCAGCTCAGCACAGGGGACGCCGACGCAGTATTTT.

The J gene is TRBJ1-1, the V gene TRBV29-1; D is undetermined. The V gene's germline CDR1 is SQVTM and CDR2 ANQGSEA. V lost 3 bases and J 4 bases, leaving 12 bases between the germline ends. The CDR3 is made up of 13 amino acids. CDR3 region: CSVDPGFRTEAFF. Written as DNA, the CDR3 is TGCAGCGTTGACCCGGGATTTCGCACTGAAGCTTTCTTT.

This clone was picked up one time. This chain connects TRBV29-1 to TRBJ2-7; 8 bases align to TRBD1. Per germline, CDR1 SQVTM and CDR2 ANQGSEA. V dropped 4 bases and J dropped 4; count of bases not matched to a gene: 9. The CDR3 consists of 14 residues. CDR3 in amino acids: CSVATGATRYEQYF. CDR3 DNA sequence: TGCAGCGTTGCGACAGGGGCCACGAGATACGAGCAGTACTTC.

The chain links TRBV4-3 to TRBJ2-7, with D unresolved. Germline assignment: CDR1 LGHNA and CDR2 YSLEER. Between the trimmed V and J ends, which lost 0 bases and 5 bases, there was a span of 8 bases. The CDR3 has 13 amino acids. The CDR3 DNA reads TGCGCCAGCAGCCAAGAATACTCGAACGAGCAGTACTTC. It is translated as CASSQEYSNEQYF.

The rearrangement joins TRBV10-3 to TRBJ2-3; D unresolved. The V and J ends lost 0 bases and 1 base respectively, with 11 bases between them. Germline V gene sequence: CDR1 ENHRY, CDR2 SYGVKD. This CDR3 comprises 16 residues. CDR3: CAISESSLTGTDTQYF. The CDR3 DNA reads as TGTGCCATCAGTGAGTCCAGTCTAACAGGCACAGATACGCAGTATTTT.

This chain connects TRBV4-1 to TRBJ2-3; no clear D gene. V was shortened by 1 base and J by 4 bases, with 6 bases between the two germline ends. CDR1 is MGHRA and CDR2 is YSYEKL in the germline V gene. This CDR3 spans 13 amino acids. This CDR3 reads CASSQAEADTQYF. The DNA for the CDR3 is TGCGCCAGCAGCCAAGCAGAGGCAGATACGCAGTATTTT.

Here the CDR3 DNA reads TGTGCCAGCAGCGAACGGGACAGCTACACCGGGGAGCTGTTTTTT. This gives the protein CASSERDSYTGELFF. The V call is TRBV7-9, the J call TRBJ2-2; 7 nucleotides align to TRBD1. Germline assignment: CDR1 SEHNR and CDR2 FQNEAQ (reference sequence). The length of the CDR3 is 15 residues. The V segment lost 5 bases and the J segment 3 bases; nucleotides outside the gene matches: 6. Based on the CDR3 plus reference TRBV7-9 and TRBJ2-2, the full variable domain is DTGVSQNPRHKITKRGQNVTFRCDPISEHNRLYWYRQTLGQGPEFLTYFQNEAQLEKSRLLSDRFSAERPKGSFSTLEIQRTEQGDSAMYLCASSERDSYTGELFFGEGSRLTVL.